The source of this T cell receptor (beta chain) is a study of radiation and T cells in renal cell carcinoma. Study-wide points: Compared with controls, irradiated tumors had more, larger dominant CDR3 motifs.

Treatment denoted: treatment-naive control, cytoreductive nephrectomy. Using immunoSEQ multiplex PCR, the repertoire was profiled, and TCRdb retains in-frame clones only, with some absent. This table has about 23,000 clones, over 45% appearing once. With 4 bases clipped from V and 7 bases from J, the junction kept 8 bases outside the gene matches. The germline CDR1 and CDR2 sequences are LGHNA and YSLEER. This CDR3 has 15 amino acids. In its sample, this clone was seen once. Its antigen is unknown. V is TRBV4-3 and J is TRBJ2-2, with 8 positions matching TRBD1. The receptor was isolated from a man aged 40-50 years with renal cell carcinoma. The source material was tumor tissue, sampled from a patient whose treatment was nephrectomy without radiotherapy. The CDR3 region has the DNA TGCGCCAGCAGCCCCGGGACAGGTCCCGACGGGGAGCTGTTTTTT. Translation gives CASSPGTGPDGELFF.